This T cell receptor beta chain is drawn from a study of CD8 T cells in ankylosing spondylitis. Libraries for TCR beta were made by quantitative 5'-RACE with molecular barcodes. A single record per CDR3 protein comes from TCRdb applying MiXCR to the 5' RACE reads. The sample yields 700,000 to 850,000 distinct CDR3 sequences, 10% to 15% seen once. The CDR3 length is 14 residues. V gave up 3 bases and J gave up 9 bases; unmatched junction bases: 2. The germline V gene has CDR1 MRHNA and CDR2 SNTAGT. Overall study findings and caveats: Roughly eight highly homologous variants made up a TCR beta motif that seemed to typify ankylosing spondylitis blood. Matched synovial fluid from ankylosing spondylitis patients was reported to be enriched for disease-linked clones. Peripheral blood held disease-linked clones only at relatively low frequency, and these were CD8+.

Only a few counts were recorded for this clonotype. Antigen: not known. Sequenced sample: blood, either unsorted or a sorted T cell fraction (not recorded which). The chain joins TRBV6-4 to TRBJ1-6, with TRBD1 identical over 10 bases. This receptor was identified in a male donor with ankylosing spondylitis. CDR3 nucleotides: TGTGCCAGCAGTGAGCGGACAGGGGGTTCACCCCTCCACTTT. It codes for CASSERTGGSPLHF.